The 30 T cell receptor beta chains in this list originate from one sample, sequenced in a study of T-cell reconstitution after alpha-beta-depleted transplantation in children (dated by TCRdb to between 2015 and 2016). The library was built by means of PCR. TCRdb lists the instrument as Illumina HiSeq 2500. To normalize quantification of the TCRbeta repertoire, the TCR libraries were built with molecular barcoding that relied on unique molecular identifiers. The public reads were reanalyzed by TCRdb: fastp trimming at Q25, MiXCR alignment, in-frame beta chains only. Identical CDR3 proteins give one entry, which carries the most common genes and DNA. The sample has approximately 400,000 distinct CDR3 sequences on record, roughly 11% of them singletons. Jointly, the top ten make up roughly 5.1% of the sample. Material: PBMCs from the stem cell graft donor, obtained from the stem cell graft. These receptors came from a human donor who donated a stem cell graft to a child with acute myeloid leukemia.

This chain uses TRBV7-2 with TRBJ2-2, with D perhaps TRBD2 (6 bases). V dropped 1 base and J dropped 4 bases, with 10 bases sitting between them. Germline CDR1 is SGHTA and CDR2 is FQGNSA. CDR3 length: 15 residues. In DNA, the CDR3 is TGTGCCAGCAGCTTAGGAGGGACTTTCACCGGGGAGCTGTTTTTT. It translates to CASSLGGTFTGELFF.

The V gene is TRBV9, the J gene TRBJ1-2; D call uncertain. The CDR3 is 15 amino acids. V was pared by 3 bases and J by 8 bases, with 20 bases between. Germline CDR1 SGDLS, CDR2 YYNGEE. This CDR3 is CASSAPTEGSGGYTF. CDR3 coding DNA: TGTGCCAGCAGCGCCCCTACTGAGGGTTCAGGAGGCTACACCTTC.

The rearrangement joins TRBV12-3 or TRBV12-4 to TRBJ1-2; 9 bases align to TRBD1. The CDR3 covers 13 residues. Trimming cost V 6 bases and J 7 bases; bases outside gene matches: 6. The CDR3 region is CASSWGQGRGYTF. In DNA form, the CDR3 reads TGTGCCAGCAGCTGGGGACAGGGACGTGGCTACACCTTC.

The sample holds many counts of this clonotype. The chain has TRBV6-5 and TRBJ1-4; D is ambiguous. V was trimmed by 8 bases and J by 0 bases, leaving 16 bases between them. Germline-derived CDR1 and CDR2 are MNHEY and SVGAGI. This CDR3 has 16 residues. The CDR3 protein is CASLPGSSATNEKLFF. CDR3 bases: TGTGCCAGCCTCCCCGGGTCGTCCGCAACTAATGAAAAACTGTTTTTT.

This rearrangement joins TRBV20-1 to TRBJ2-1, with TRBD2 matching over 9 bases. The CDR3 length is 13 residues. With V trimmed by 1 base and J by 8 bases, 3 bases remained unmatched. From germline, CDR1 is DFQATT and CDR2 SNEGSKA (reference sequence). CDR3 protein: CSARGGGADEQFF. The DNA for the CDR3 is TGCAGTGCTAGAGGCGGGGGGGCCGATGAGCAGTTCTTC.

This clonotype turned up a few times. The chain uses TRBV4-3 and TRBJ2-1; TRBD2 aligns across 7 bases. From germline, CDR1 is LGHNA and CDR2 YSLEER. V was pared by 7 bases and J by 9 bases, with 9 bases of the junction left unmatched. The CDR3 covers 13 residues. Here the CDR3 DNA reads TGCGCCAGCACCGACTTACCGGGAGGTGAGCAGTTCTTC. Translating it yields CASTDLPGGEQFF.

This clonotype was seen a few times. The gene calls are TRBV4-3 and TRBJ1-5; 8 positions match TRBD1. Trimming took 0 bases from V and 4 from J; bases not matched to a gene: 5. The CDR3 runs to 16 residues. Germline V gene data show CDR1 as LGHNA and CDR2 as YSLEER. This CDR3 is CASSQDLGQGNQPQHF. The CDR3 nucleotides are TGCGCCAGCAGCCAAGATCTCGGACAGGGTAATCAGCCCCAGCATTTT.

This clonotype was counted only a few times. V gene TRBV20-1 combines with J gene TRBJ2-5, with D possibly being TRBD2 (6 bases). From germline, CDR1 is DFQATT and CDR2 SNEGSKA (reference sequence). V lost 1 base and J lost 2, with 17 bases in between. This CDR3 region has 16 residues. In DNA, the CDR3 is TGCAGTGCTAGAGTCGGGGCGGGGAGACCGCAAGAGACCCAGTACTTC. It codes for CSARVGAGRPQETQYF.

In its sample, this clonotype was seen many times. This chain uses TRBV6-2 or TRBV6-3 with TRBJ1-5; 11 nucleotides agree with TRBD1. The CDR3 consists of 16 residues. Germline V gene sequence: CDR1 MNHEY, CDR2 SVGEGT. V was clipped by 5 bases and J by 3 bases; unmatched bases: 6. The CDR3 DNA follows: TGTGCCAGCAGTCCCCGGGGACAGGGGGTCAATCAGCCCCAGCATTTT. Amino acids: CASSPRGQGVNQPQHF.

This clonotype showed up just a few times. The genes are TRBV20-1 and TRBJ1-5, with D possibly TRBD1 on 5 matching bases. Germline values: CDR1 DFQATT, CDR2 SNEGSKA (reference sequence). V was cut by 7 bases and J by 0 bases, with 16 bases left in between. This CDR3 comprises 15 residues. CDR3: CSDGGGRVSNQPQHF. CDR3 nucleotide sequence: TGCAGTGATGGAGGTGGCAGGGTTAGCAATCAGCCCCAGCATTTT.

The rearrangement uses TRBV5-5 and TRBJ1-1; D gene unclear. V was clipped by 5 bases and J by 2 bases, with 13 bases between them. Germline V gives CDR1 SGHKS, CDR2 YYEKEE (reference sequence). This CDR3 is 14 amino acids long. The CDR3 here is CASRVVEGNTEAFF. Here the CDR3 DNA reads TGTGCCAGCAGGGTGGTGGAAGGAAACACTGAAGCTTTCTTT.

CDR3 nucleotides: TGTGCCAGCAGCCACTCGGGGGATTCACCCCTCCACTTT. Translated, it gives CASSHSGDSPLHF. The chain is built from TRBV11-2 and TRBJ1-6; TRBD1 might be the D (5 bases). This CDR3 contains 13 residues. Trimming removed 5 bases from V and 8 bases from J, with 10 bases in between. The germline V gene encodes CDR1 SGHAT and CDR2 FQNNGV.

The chain carries TRBV15 and TRBJ2-1; the match to TRBD2 covers 11 bases. Germline CDR1 and CDR2: LNHNV and YYDKDF (reference sequence). This CDR3 has 13 residues. With V trimmed by 8 bases and J by 10 bases, 7 bases remained unmatched. CDR3 region: CATLGLAGREQFF. The CDR3 nucleotides are TGTGCCACCCTCGGACTAGCGGGCAGGGAGCAGTTCTTC.

Many counts were recorded for this clonotype. The rearrangement uses TRBV12-3 or TRBV12-4 and TRBJ1-2; 11 nucleotides agree with TRBD1. Trimming took 6 bases from V and 7 from J; bases not matched to a gene: 7. The CDR3 runs to 14 residues. The CDR3 DNA reads TGTGCCAGCAGCCCGGACAGGGGGCGTAGTGGCTACACCTTC. Residues: CASSPDRGRSGYTF.

This clonotype appeared many times. This chain links TRBV5-6 with TRBJ2-5; no clear D gene. Germline V gene data show CDR1 as SGHDT and CDR2 as YYEEEE. Trimming cost V 3 bases and J 3 bases, with 9 bases left between them. The CDR3 extends over 13 amino acids. Here the CDR3 reads CASSSLAEETQYF. Written as DNA, the CDR3 is TGTGCCAGCAGCTCGCTGGCAGAAGAGACCCAGTACTTC.

This clonotype was found a few times. This sequence joins TRBV7-9 and TRBJ2-7, with D possibly matching TRBD1 (6 bases). The length of the CDR3 is 16 residues. Trimming left V 7 bases short and J 2 bases short, with 21 bases between. Germline V gene data show CDR1 as SEHNR and CDR2 as FQNEAQ (reference sequence). CDR3 in DNA: TGTGCCAGCACCCCACCGGACCGGGACAAGACCTACGAGCAGTACTTC. Residues: CASTPPDRDKTYEQYF. Full variable domain (missing parts from reference TRBV7-9 and TRBJ2-7): DTGVSQNPRHKITKRGQNVTFRCDPISEHNRLYWYRQTLGQGPEFLTYFQNEAQLEKSRLLSDRFSAERPKGSFSTLEIQRTEQGDSAMYLCASTPPDRDKTYEQYFGPGTRLTVT.

In this sample, this clonotype turned up a few times. The chain combines TRBV7-9 with TRBJ2-7, with D hard to call. The CDR3 is made up of 12 amino acids. Germline V gives CDR1 SEHNR, CDR2 FQNEAQ (reference sequence). For the CDR3, the DNA is TGTGCCAGCAGTCCTATCCAACCCGTGTGGGCAGTC. Its translation is CASSPIQPVWAV.

The rearrangement joins TRBV15 to TRBJ2-5, with D unresolved. CDR3 length equals 16 residues. With 8 bases removed from V and 0 bases from J, the gap between germline ends came to 19 bases. CDR1 and CDR2 (germline): LNHNV, YYDKDF (reference sequence). CDR3 sequence reads: CATGRGQTGNQETQYF. The CDR3 DNA follows: TGTGCCACCGGACGAGGTCAGACTGGGAACCAAGAGACCCAGTACTTC.

This clonotype has just a few counts. CDR3 sequence reads: CASSVASGRVHNEQFF. The CDR3, as DNA: TGTGCCAGCAGCGTAGCTAGCGGGAGGGTTCACAATGAGCAGTTCTTC. This sequence joins TRBV9 and TRBJ2-1; 12 nucleotides align to TRBD2. The CDR3 is 16 amino acids. After removal of 0 bases from V and 5 bases from J, the junction contained 3 bases not matched to a gene. Germline CDR1 and CDR2: SGDLS and YYNGEE.

The gene calls are TRBV14 and TRBJ2-2, with unresolved D. V lost 4 bases and J lost 3, with 12 bases in between. CDR3 size: 15 residues. The germline V gene encodes CDR1 SGHDN and CDR2 FVKESK. The CDR3 DNA is TGTGCCAGCAGCCCCGTGCCCCCCCACACCGGGGAGCTGTTTTTT. This sequence encodes CASSPVPPHTGELFF.

The chain employs TRBV12-3 or TRBV12-4 and TRBJ1-1; unclear D gene. Trimming shortened V by 3 bases and J by 10 bases, and 9 bases separated the two germline ends. The length of the CDR3 is 11 residues. CDR3 residues: CASSFTHGAFF. The CDR3 bases are TGTGCCAGCAGTTTCACCCATGGAGCTTTCTTT.

The rearrangement links TRBV15 to TRBJ2-3; TRBD2 agrees at 8 bases. Germline lookup yields CDR1 LNHNV and CDR2 YYDKDF (reference sequence). The ends lost 2 bases at V and 6 bases at J; junction bases unmatched: 7. CDR3 length equals 15 residues. The CDR3 loop is CATSRILGGADTQYF. The CDR3 DNA reads as TGTGCCACCAGCAGAATTCTCGGGGGGGCGGATACGCAGTATTTT.

The chain joins TRBV9 to TRBJ2-5, with D maybe TRBD2 (5 bases). The CDR3 covers 14 residues. V lost 5 bases, J lost 7 bases, and 18 bases lay in between. CDR1 SGDLS and CDR2 YYNGEE come from the germline V gene. Here the CDR3 reads CASSDSDGKRTQYF. For the CDR3, the DNA is TGTGCCAGCAGTGACTCGGACGGGAAGCGGACCCAGTACTTC.

This clonotype was recorded at least ten times. The gene calls are TRBV5-7 and TRBJ1-1; 11 positions agree with TRBD1. TRBV5-7 is known as an ORF, though its function is uncertain. The CDR3 extends over 13 amino acids. V was pared by 5 bases and J by 4 bases, with 1 base of the junction left unmatched. The CDR3 region is CASRGTGGTEAFF. The DNA of the CDR3 is TGTGCCAGCAGGGGGACAGGGGGCACTGAAGCTTTCTTT.

This clonotype was seen a few times. The DNA for the CDR3 is TGTGCCAGCAGAAAAGGATGGGGGGAGAACACCGGGGAGCTGTTTTTT. Protein sequence: CASRKGWGENTGELFF. The chain joins TRBV7-3 to TRBJ2-2; possibly TRBD2 for D (6 bases). The CDR3 runs 16 residues. The V gene's germline CDR1 is SGHTA and CDR2 FQGTGA. V dropped 6 bases and J dropped 1 base, with 15 bases sitting between them.

There are a few counts of this clonotype. The chain carries TRBV6-4 and TRBJ2-3; D might be TRBD1 or TRBD2, each matching 5 bases. The CDR3 length is 15 residues. Germline loops: CDR1 MRHNA, CDR2 SNTAGT. Trimming removed 6 bases at V and 6 bases at J, with 19 bases between. The DNA for the CDR3 is TGTGCCAGCAGCCACTCCATACTTGGGACGGATACGCAGTATTTT. It translates to CASSHSILGTDTQYF.

The chain joins TRBV5-5 to TRBJ2-2; D possibly corresponds to TRBD1 (6 bases). The CDR3 loop spans 15 amino acids. From germline, CDR1 is SGHKS and CDR2 YYEKEE (reference sequence). Trimming took 5 bases from V and 4 from J, leaving 15 bases between them. CDR3 region: CASRLKQGSTGELFF. CDR3 DNA sequence: TGTGCCAGCAGACTAAAACAGGGTTCCACCGGGGAGCTGTTTTTT.

Only a few counts were recorded for this clonotype. The J gene is TRBJ2-7, the V gene TRBV6-2 or TRBV6-3; D unresolved. The V and J ends lost 5 bases and 2 bases respectively, with 10 bases between them. Looked up from germline, CDR1 is MNHEY and CDR2 is SVGEGT. The CDR3 sequence is 13 residues long. The CDR3 DNA follows: TGTGCCAGCAGTAACACCAGCCCCTACGAGCAGTACGTC. Translating it yields CASSNTSPYEQYV.

This clonotype was detected a few times. The chain uses TRBV10-3 and TRBJ2-5; D gene ambiguous. The CDR3 covers 14 residues. The V gene lost 5 bases and the J gene lost 0 bases, with 10 bases spanning the gap. Germline V gene data show CDR1 as ENHRY and CDR2 as SYGVKD. CDR3 sequence reads: CAISPGTNQETQYF. The CDR3 DNA reads TGTGCCATCAGTCCAGGCACGAACCAAGAGACCCAGTACTTC.

This chain connects TRBV2 to TRBJ2-5; no clear D. CDR1 and CDR2 from the germline V gene are SNHLY and FYNNEI. The V end was cut by 10 bases, the J end by 3 bases, with 12 bases between. The CDR3 runs 12 residues. The CDR3 sequence: CATRYAEETQYF. In DNA form, the CDR3 reads TGTGCCACTCGCTACGCAGAAGAGACCCAGTACTTC.